Sequencing of this T cell receptor beta chain was carried out in a study of blood T cell repertoires in COVID-19. Generated by immunoSEQ multiplex PCR, the TCRdb table keeps only in-frame clones and is missing some. The sample has some 120,000 clones; around 70% are singletons. Germline CDR1 is SNHLY and CDR2 is FYNNEI. The ends lost 8 bases at V and 7 bases at J; junction bases unmatched: 9. This CDR3 contains 13 residues. This TCR derives from a man in his sixties with acute or convalescent COVID-19. The specimen sequenced was peripheral blood. This rearrangement joins TRBV2 to TRBJ1-1; 8 nucleotides match TRBD1. The CDR3 coding sequence is TGTGCCAGCCTGGACAGGGACGTTGGTGAAGCTTTCTTT. It is translated as CASLDRDVGEAFF.